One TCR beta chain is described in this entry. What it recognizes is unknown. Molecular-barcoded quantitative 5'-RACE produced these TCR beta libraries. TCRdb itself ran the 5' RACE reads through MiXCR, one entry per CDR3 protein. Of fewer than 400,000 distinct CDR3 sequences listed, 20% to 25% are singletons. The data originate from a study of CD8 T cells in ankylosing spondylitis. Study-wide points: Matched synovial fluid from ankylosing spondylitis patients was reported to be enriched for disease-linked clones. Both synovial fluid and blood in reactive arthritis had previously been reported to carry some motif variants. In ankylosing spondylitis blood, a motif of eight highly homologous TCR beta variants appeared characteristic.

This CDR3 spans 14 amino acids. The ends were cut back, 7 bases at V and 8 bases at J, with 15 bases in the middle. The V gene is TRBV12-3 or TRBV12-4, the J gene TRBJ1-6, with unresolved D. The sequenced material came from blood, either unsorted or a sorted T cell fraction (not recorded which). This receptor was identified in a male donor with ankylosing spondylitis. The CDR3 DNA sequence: TGTGCCAGCACCCGAGCAGGCCACGATTCACCCCTCCACTTT. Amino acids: CASTRAGHDSPLHF.